The text below deals with one TCR beta chain. Its antigen is unknown. The sample carries other DNA sequences with the same CDR3. This record comes from a study of cytomegalovirus exposure and HLA in healthy donors. Study results and caveats: In an earlier analysis, most TCR beta V segments were productive about 90% or about 30% of the time.

Researchers ran the PCR with 60 Vbeta and 13 Jbeta primers. Clones were sequenced by immunoSEQ multiplex PCR, and TCRdb holds only the in-frame ones, with some missing. The table records about 160,000 clones, approximately 84% of them present only once. This CDR3 is built from 12 residues. The V end was cut by 0 bases, the J end by 8 bases, with 8 bases between. Germline lookup yields CDR1 SGHRS and CDR2 YFSETQ. Sequencing input: PBMCs. The rearrangement uses TRBV5-1 and TRBJ1-2; D not resolved. This receptor was identified in a boy younger than 10 in good health and CMV-seronegative. Here the CDR3 DNA reads TGCGCCAGCAGCTTGGCGGGCGGGGGCTACACCTTC. It codes for CASSLAGGGYTF.